A selection of T cell receptor beta chains follows, all from one sample in a study of cytomegalovirus exposure and HLA in healthy donors. The data were produced by immunoSEQ multiplex PCR, yet TCRdb's version contains in-frame clones alone and is incomplete. The table shows around 140,000 clones, with roughly 87% occurring only once. The sequenced sample consisted of PBMCs. Receptors were obtained from a man aged 18 to 30 in good health and CMV-seropositive. CDR3s include the opening cysteine and the closing phenylalanine or tryptophan. Fields, in order: clone size, J gene, V gene, D gene, CDR3 protein, CDR3 DNA. D genes are given only for firm matches. The size field is filled for only some rows; it gives once, few, many or a size class.

abundance: NA; j_gene: TRBJ2-1; v_gene: TRBV5-1; d_gene: TRBD2; CDR3aa: CASSLIAGTHNEQFF; CDR3nt: TGCGCCAGCAGCTTGATAGCGGGAACCCACAATGAGCAGTTCTTC
abundance: NA; j_gene: TRBJ2-5; v_gene: TRBV6-6; d_gene: NA; CDR3aa: CASSRTSTQETQYF; CDR3nt: TGTGCCAGCAGTAGGACTTCGACCCAAGAGACCCAGTACTTC
abundance: NA; j_gene: TRBJ2-6; v_gene: TRBV9; d_gene: NA; CDR3aa: CASSASWRAGANVLTF; CDR3nt: TGTGCCAGCAGCGCCAGCTGGAGGGCTGGGGCCAACGTCCTGACTTTC
abundance: NA; j_gene: TRBJ1-2; v_gene: TRBV7-9; d_gene: NA; CDR3aa: CASSPREGVYGYTF; CDR3nt: TGTGCCAGCAGCCCTCGGGAGGGAGTCTATGGCTACACCTTC
abundance: NA; j_gene: TRBJ1-1; v_gene: TRBV2; d_gene: NA; CDR3aa: CASSGNMNTEAFF; CDR3nt: TGTGCCAGCAGTGGTAACATGAACACTGAAGCTTTCTTT
abundance: NA; j_gene: TRBJ1-2; v_gene: TRBV6-1; d_gene: TRBD1; CDR3aa: CAARDRGRIYGYTF; CDR3nt: TGTGCCGCTCGGGACAGGGGGCGAATCTATGGCTACACCTTC
abundance: NA; j_gene: TRBJ2-2; v_gene: TRBV19; d_gene: NA; CDR3aa: CASSTRANTGELFF; CDR3nt: TGTGCCAGTAGTACCAGGGCAAACACCGGGGAGCTGTTTTTT
abundance: NA; j_gene: TRBJ1-6; v_gene: TRBV5-8; d_gene: TRBD1; CDR3aa: CASSLGQGKSPLHF; CDR3nt: TGTGCCAGCAGCTTGGGACAGGGGAAATCACCCCTCCACTTT
abundance: NA; j_gene: TRBJ1-6; v_gene: TRBV6-6; d_gene: TRBD1; CDR3aa: CASSGQGDRDSPLHF; CDR3nt: TGTGCCAGCAGTGGACAGGGGGATAGGGATTCACCCCTCCACTTT
abundance: once; j_gene: TRBJ2-3; v_gene: TRBV5-1; d_gene: TRBD1; CDR3aa: CASSPRTGGLDTQYF; CDR3nt: TGCGCCAGCAGCCCGAGGACAGGGGGGTTGGATACGCAGTATTTT
abundance: NA; j_gene: TRBJ2-3; v_gene: TRBV5-1; d_gene: NA; CDR3aa: CASTTNTDTQYF; CDR3nt: TGCGCCAGCACCACTAACACAGATACGCAGTATTTT
abundance: NA; j_gene: TRBJ2-2; v_gene: TRBV7-2; d_gene: NA; CDR3aa: CASSLLSSTGELFF; CDR3nt: TGTGCCAGCAGCTTATTGTCTTCCACCGGGGAGCTGTTTTTT
abundance: NA; j_gene: TRBJ1-1; v_gene: TRBV4-1; d_gene: TRBD1; CDR3aa: CASSQGGTGGYTEAFF; CDR3nt: TGCGCCAGCAGCCAAGGGGGGACAGGGGGTTACACTGAAGCTTTCTTT
abundance: NA; j_gene: TRBJ1-2; v_gene: TRBV11-1; d_gene: NA; CDR3aa: CASSLGRSNYGYTF; CDR3nt: TGTGCCAGCAGCTTAGGGCGGAGTAACTATGGCTACACCTTC
abundance: NA; j_gene: TRBJ2-5; v_gene: TRBV25-1; d_gene: NA; CDR3aa: CASSAAGARGETQYF; CDR3nt: TGTGCCAGCAGTGCCGCGGGGGCCCGGGGAGAGACCCAGTACTTC
abundance: NA; j_gene: TRBJ1-1; v_gene: TRBV10-3; d_gene: TRBD1; CDR3aa: CAISPTGFEAFF; CDR3nt: TGTGCCATCAGCCCGACAGGGTTTGAGGCTTTCTTT
abundance: few; j_gene: TRBJ2-1; v_gene: TRBV11-2; d_gene: NA; CDR3aa: CASSLDLSSYNEQFF; CDR3nt: TGTGCCAGCAGCTTAGATCTGAGCTCCTACAATGAGCAGTTCTTC
abundance: few; j_gene: TRBJ1-1; v_gene: TRBV6-1; d_gene: TRBD1; CDR3aa: CASSEEGQGGTEAFF; CDR3nt: TGTGCCAGCAGTGAGGAGGGACAGGGGGGCACTGAAGCTTTCTTT
abundance: NA; j_gene: TRBJ2-5; v_gene: TRBV6-1; d_gene: NA; CDR3aa: CASSHGGSETQYF; CDR3nt: TGTGCCAGCAGTCATGGCGGTTCGGAGACCCAGTACTTC
abundance: NA; j_gene: TRBJ1-2; v_gene: TRBV7-9; d_gene: NA; CDR3aa: CASSLGQGNFYGYTF; CDR3nt: TGTGCCAGCAGCTTGGGGCAGGGAAATTTCTATGGCTACACCTTC
abundance: NA; j_gene: TRBJ2-3; v_gene: TRBV5-4; d_gene: NA; CDR3aa: CASSPVSTDTQYF; CDR3nt: TGTGCCAGCAGCCCCGTTAGCACAGATACGCAGTATTTT
abundance: few; j_gene: TRBJ1-2; v_gene: TRBV7-2; d_gene: NA; CDR3aa: CASSPAGGKYGYTF; CDR3nt: TGTGCCAGCAGCCCCGCGGGGGGGAAGTATGGCTACACCTTC
abundance: NA; j_gene: TRBJ2-7; v_gene: TRBV28; d_gene: TRBD2; CDR3aa: CASSPREAGGPGYEQYF; CDR3nt: TGTGCCAGCAGCCCCCGGGAGGCGGGGGGCCCGGGTTACGAGCAGTACTTC
abundance: NA; j_gene: TRBJ2-5; v_gene: TRBV10-2; d_gene: TRBD2; CDR3aa: CASSPGLIEETQYF; CDR3nt: TGCGCCAGCAGCCCGGGACTAATTGAAGAGACCCAGTACTTC
abundance: NA; j_gene: TRBJ1-1; v_gene: TRBV29-1; d_gene: TRBD1; CDR3aa: CSVPTGGLGKNTEAFF; CDR3nt: TGCAGCGTTCCCACAGGGGGCCTTGGAAAAAACACTGAAGCTTTCTTT
abundance: NA; j_gene: TRBJ1-2; v_gene: TRBV6-1; d_gene: TRBD1; CDR3aa: CASSEVANDRVYGYTF; CDR3nt: TGTGCCAGCAGTGAAGTGGCAAATGACAGGGTCTATGGCTACACCTTC
abundance: NA; j_gene: TRBJ1-3; v_gene: TRBV10-3; d_gene: NA; CDR3aa: CAISVGGSGNTIYF; CDR3nt: TGTGCCATCAGTGTGGGGGGCTCTGGAAACACCATATATTTT
abundance: once; j_gene: TRBJ2-3; v_gene: TRBV28; d_gene: NA; CDR3aa: CASSQGAGSTQYTQYF; CDR3nt: TGTGCCAGCAGCCAGGGCGCGGGGAGTACACAATATACGCAGTATTTT
abundance: NA; j_gene: TRBJ1-1; v_gene: TRBV30; d_gene: NA; CDR3aa: CAWSKQEFTEAFF; CDR3nt: TGTGCCTGGAGTAAACAGGAGTTCACTGAAGCTTTCTTT
abundance: few; j_gene: TRBJ1-1; v_gene: TRBV19; d_gene: NA; CDR3aa: CASSIGGNTEAFF; CDR3nt: TGTGCCAGTAGTATCGGGGGGAACACTGAAGCTTTCTTT
abundance: NA; j_gene: TRBJ2-7; v_gene: TRBV7-9; d_gene: TRBD2; CDR3aa: CASQLAGPSYEQYF; CDR3nt: TGTGCCAGCCAGCTAGCGGGGCCTTCCTACGAGCAGTACTTC
abundance: once; j_gene: TRBJ2-3; v_gene: TRBV28; d_gene: TRBD1; CDR3aa: CASTPTGGTDTQYF; CDR3nt: TGTGCCAGCACCCCGACAGGGGGCACAGATACGCAGTATTTT